Below are 22 T cell receptor beta chains sequenced from a single sample in a study of cytomegalovirus exposure and HLA in healthy donors. Amplification used 60 Vbeta primers and 13 Jbeta primers. Repertoires were generated with immunoSEQ multiplex PCR, while TCRdb's copy carries only in-frame clones and drops some. Seen in this sample are more than 60,000 clones; the ten most common clones hold about 16%. The sample taken for sequencing was PBMCs. The receptor source for this set is a boy younger than 18 in good health and CMV-seronegative.

V gene TRBV5-1 combines with J gene TRBJ2-3; 10 nucleotides match TRBD1. In germline, CDR1 is SGHRS, CDR2 YFSETQ. After removal of 4 bases from V and 2 bases from J, the junction contained 4 bases not matched to a gene. The CDR3 runs 15 residues. This chain's CDR3 is CASSPGQGNTDTQYF. The CDR3 region has the DNA TGCGCCAGCAGCCCGGGACAGGGGAACACAGATACGCAGTATTTT.

J is TRBJ2-1 and V is TRBV9; 12 nucleotides line up with TRBD2. The CDR3 sequence is 16 residues long. The V segment lost 3 bases and the J segment 5 bases; nucleotides outside the gene matches: 6. Germline CDR1 is SGDLS and CDR2 is YYNGEE. The CDR3 DNA follows: TGTGCCAGCAGCGCTCCTCGGACTAGCGGGAACAATGAGCAGTTCTTC. This gives the protein CASSAPRTSGNNEQFF.

The V call is TRBV6-1, the J call TRBJ1-1, with D perhaps TRBD1 (5 bases). This CDR3 is built from 14 residues. Germline CDR1 MNHNS, CDR2 SASEGT. The germline V and J ends were trimmed by 6 bases and 8 bases, with 19 bases remaining between them. The CDR3 spells CASRIISGGSEAFF. The DNA of the CDR3 is TGTGCCAGCAGGATTATATCGGGGGGATCGGAAGCTTTCTTT.

The chain carries TRBV19 and TRBJ2-2; TRBD2 agrees at 13 bases. The germline V gene encodes CDR1 LNHDA and CDR2 SQIVND (reference sequence). Unmatched junction bases numbered 6, after V lost 8 bases and J lost 6 bases. The CDR3 length is 15 residues. The CDR3 coding sequence is TGTGCCAGTTCCACTAGCGGGGGGGCTGCCGGGGAGCTGTTTTTT. Encoded protein: CASSTSGGAAGELFF.

The chain carries TRBV6-5 and TRBJ2-7, with a tentative D call TRBD1 (6 bases). Between the trimmed V and J ends, which lost 4 bases and 0 bases, there was a span of 13 bases. The CDR3 sequence is 15 residues long. Per germline, CDR1 MNHEY and CDR2 SVGAGI. CDR3 protein: CASSLQGFSSYEQYF. For the CDR3, the DNA is TGTGCCAGCAGTTTACAGGGATTTAGCTCCTACGAGCAGTACTTC.

The chain couples TRBV19 to TRBJ2-3; TRBD2 agrees at 7 bases. CDR3 length: 16 residues. CDR1 is LNHDA and CDR2 is SQIVND in the germline V gene (reference sequence). After removal of 4 bases from V and 2 bases from J, the junction contained 9 bases not matched to a gene. The CDR3 DNA is TGTGCCAGTAGTACGGGACTACCTCATTTCACAGATACGCAGTATTTT. Amino acid sequence: CASSTGLPHFTDTQYF. Supplemented by reference TRBV19 and TRBJ2-3, the full variable domain reads DGGITQSPKYLFRKEGQNVTLSCEQNLNHDAMYWYRQDPGQGLRLIYYSQIVNDFQKGDIAEGYSVSREKKESFPLTVTSAQKNPTAFYLCASSTGLPHFTDTQYFGPGTRLTVL.

CDR3 residues: CASSEDASSYEQYF. CDR3 bases: TGTGCCAGCAGTGAAGACGCGAGCTCCTACGAGCAGTACTTC. The chain is built from TRBV2 and TRBJ2-7; no reliable D call. The CDR3 consists of 14 residues. Trimming removed 1 base at V and 0 bases at J, with 7 bases between. Germline CDR1 reads SNHLY; CDR2 reads FYNNEI.

The chain links TRBV10-3 to TRBJ1-1; D is ambiguous. The CDR3 is made up of 13 amino acids. Germline-derived CDR1 and CDR2 are ENHRY and SYGVKD. With 8 bases removed from V and 0 bases from J, the gap between germline ends came to 10 bases. As DNA, the CDR3 is TGTGCCATCGCACTAGGAATGAACACTGAAGCTTTCTTT. Translating it yields CAIALGMNTEAFF.

V usage is TRBV15 and J usage is TRBJ2-3; TRBD1 might be the D (6 bases). Germline V gene data show CDR1 as LNHNV and CDR2 as YYDKDF (reference sequence). V was shortened by 4 bases and J by 1 base, with 6 bases between the two germline ends. The CDR3 covers 13 residues. CDR3 DNA: TGTGCCACCAGCACAGGGGGCACAGATACGCAGTATTTT. Protein: CATSTGGTDTQYF.

V is TRBV4-2 and J is TRBJ2-5, with 8 bases lining up with TRBD2. The J call may be faulty, since TRBJ2-7 better matches the DNA end. CDR3 size: 16 residues. Germline-derived CDR1 and CDR2 are LGHNA and YNFKEQ. The CDR3 nucleotides are TGTGCCAGCAGCCAACCGAGCGGGAGCGCGGGATACGAGCAGTACTTC. Translation: CASSQPSGSAGYEQYF.

The chain combines TRBV6-5 with TRBJ1-5, with D tentatively TRBD1 (5 bases). Trimming removed 6 bases at V and 4 bases at J, with 16 bases between. Germline lookup yields CDR1 MNHEY and CDR2 SVGAGI. This CDR3 has 15 residues. CDR3 in DNA: TGTGCCAGCAGCCCAGGGCAGGTTTGGAATCAGCCCCAGCATTTT. Translated: CASSPGQVWNQPQHF.

CDR3 protein: CASSYSWAAGYGYTF. The CDR3 nucleotides are TGTGCCAGCAGTTACTCATGGGCAGCCGGCTATGGCTACACCTTC. The chain couples TRBV6-5 to TRBJ1-2; no clear D. The CDR3 sequence is 15 residues long. The V gene's germline CDR1 is MNHEY and CDR2 SVGAGI. Trimming pared 0 bases from V and 4 bases from J, leaving 12 bases between.

This chain uses TRBV30 with TRBJ1-2; D may be TRBD1 (5 bases). V was clipped by 2 bases and J by 5 bases, with 18 bases between them. The germline gives CDR1 GTSNPN, CDR2 SVGIG (reference sequence). The CDR3 sequence is 15 residues long. This CDR3 reads CAWSPLPPDSYGYTF. CDR3 DNA sequence: TGTGCCTGGAGTCCTCTACCCCCCGACAGTTATGGCTACACCTTC. Together with reference TRBV30 and TRBJ1-2, the CDR3 gives the full variable domain: SQTIHQWPATLVQPVGSPLSLECTVEGTSNPNLYWYRQAAGRGLQLLFYSVGIGQISSEVPQNLSASRPQDRQFILSSKKLLLSDSGFYLCAWSPLPPDSYGYTFGSGTRLTVV.

The chain links TRBV18 to TRBJ1-1, with a possible D match to TRBD1 (5 bases). The CDR3 extends over 18 amino acids. V lost 4 bases and J 0 bases, leaving 21 bases between the germline ends. Germline V CDR1 and CDR2: KGHSH, LQKENI. DNA of the CDR3: TGTGCCAGCTCACTCGCTTCGGGGGACCCCACCGTGAACACTGAAGCTTTCTTT. The encoded protein is CASSLASGDPTVNTEAFF.

V gene TRBV30 combines with J gene TRBJ1-2; 12 bases line up with TRBD1. The junction had 5 bases not matched to a gene; V was cut back by 3 bases and J by 6 bases. The CDR3 runs 14 residues. Germline V gene lookup returns CDR1 GTSNPN and CDR2 SVGIG (reference sequence). The CDR3 nucleotides are TGTGCCTGGAGAGCGGGACAGGGGGCTCATGGCTACACCTTC. It specifies CAWRAGQGAHGYTF.

The V call is TRBV4-3, the J call TRBJ1-2; no clear D. V was cut by 0 bases and J by 1 base, with 6 bases left in between. Germline V gene data show CDR1 as LGHNA and CDR2 as YSLEER. This CDR3 is 14 amino acids long. This CDR3 is CASSQDRVNYGYTF. CDR3 sequence (DNA): TGCGCCAGCAGCCAAGATCGGGTTAACTATGGCTACACCTTC.

The chain couples TRBV5-4 to TRBJ2-1; 12 nucleotides match TRBD1. The junction had 8 bases not matched to a gene; V was cut back by 3 bases and J by 10 bases. In germline, CDR1 is SGHNT, CDR2 YYREEE (reference sequence). CDR3 length equals 15 residues. The CDR3 region is CASSSGTGGPQEQFF. The CDR3 DNA follows: TGTGCCAGCAGCTCCGGGACAGGGGGCCCCCAGGAGCAGTTCTTC.

The CDR3 DNA reads TGTGCCAGTACCGCCCTAACCCAGTACTTC. It encodes CASTALTQYF. The chain links TRBV19 to TRBJ2-5, with D uncertain. The V end was cut by 7 bases, the J end by 8 bases, with 8 bases between. Germline V gene data show CDR1 as LNHDA and CDR2 as SQIVND (reference sequence). There are 10 residues in the CDR3.

The chain carries TRBV6-5 and TRBJ1-2, with TRBD1 matching 9 bases. The CDR3 is made up of 15 amino acids. CDR1 MNHEY and CDR2 SVGAGI come from the germline V gene. After removal of 6 bases from V and 6 bases from J, the junction contained 11 bases not matched to a gene. The CDR3 nucleotides read TGTGCCAGCAGGGGACAGGGCCTGCCTCAAGATGGCTACACCTTC. This encodes CASRGQGLPQDGYTF.

V is TRBV7-9 and J is TRBJ1-1, with D possibly TRBD1 on 5 matching bases. CDR1 and CDR2 from the germline V gene are SEHNR and FQNEAQ (reference sequence). CDR3 length: 17 amino acids. The V gene lost 5 bases and the J gene lost 1 base, with 20 bases spanning the gap. CDR3 nucleotide sequence: TGTGCCAGCAGCCACTCGAGTTCGGACATGGGGAACACTGAAGCTTTCTTT. Its translation is CASSHSSSDMGNTEAFF.

The chain couples TRBV6-1 to TRBJ2-7; a weak D match, TRBD2 (5 bases). This CDR3 is built from 15 residues. Per germline, CDR1 MNHNS and CDR2 SASEGT. The V end lost 8 bases, the J end lost 5 bases, and 22 bases lay between the germline ends. This CDR3 reads CASGRDYSIRDEQYF. Written as DNA, the CDR3 is TGTGCCAGCGGCCGGGATTATAGTATTCGCGACGAGCAGTACTTC.

The V and J genes are TRBV5-6 and TRBJ2-2, with 7 bases identical to TRBD2. The ends lost 1 base at V and 4 bases at J; junction bases unmatched: 10. The CDR3 runs 17 residues. Looked up from germline, CDR1 is SGHDT and CDR2 is YYEEEE. The CDR3 reads CASSLRASGSSTGELFF. The CDR3 DNA is TGTGCCAGCAGCTTGAGGGCTAGCGGTTCTTCCACCGGGGAGCTGTTTTTT.